This T cell receptor beta chain emerged from a study of cytomegalovirus exposure and HLA in healthy donors. With 0 bases removed from V and 4 bases from J, the gap between germline ends came to 13 bases. Germline V lookup: CDR1 SGHRS, CDR2 YFSETQ. The CDR3 spans 15 residues. General study results and limits: Productive status was seen about 87% or about 30% of the time for most TCR beta V segments in an earlier analysis. Association of 17,000 or so TCR beta sequences with HLA alleles was found at 0.05 false discovery rate in a later analysis. A later analysis linked a missense variant in DCLRE1C to the trimming of TCR beta V and J genes.

The primer mix had 60 Vbeta and 13 Jbeta primers. Data came from immunoSEQ multiplex PCR; TCRdb stores just in-frame clones and leaves some out. In the table there are some 150,000 clones, approximately 80% of which are singletons. Comment on this clone: What it binds is not known.

The receptor was derived from a man between 18 and 29 years old in good health and CMV-seropositive. V and J are TRBV5-1 and TRBJ1-2; a weak D match, TRBD1 (6 bases). What was sequenced was PBMCs. The CDR3 protein is CASSLVAGDIYGYTF. In DNA form, the CDR3 reads TGCGCCAGCAGCTTGGTGGCAGGGGACATCTATGGCTACACCTTC.